The entry below gives a single T cell receptor (beta chain) sequence along with its context. These data come from a study of cytomegalovirus exposure and HLA in healthy donors. Trimming removed 2 bases from V and 3 bases from J, with 12 bases in between. CDR1 is SGHRS, CDR2 YFSETQ, per germline. CDR3 length equals 15 residues. This PCR relied on a set of 60 Vbeta primers and 13 Jbeta primers. Data came from immunoSEQ multiplex PCR; TCRdb stores just in-frame clones and leaves some out. The sample includes around 150,000 clones, roughly 70% of them seen just once. Source material: PBMCs. This receptor was identified in a woman aged 50 to 60 in good health and CMV-seropositive. This chain links TRBV5-1 with TRBJ2-1; the D gene is possibly TRBD2 (5 bases). The CDR3 reads CASSFLDGIYNEQFF. The CDR3 bases are TGCGCCAGCAGCTTCTTGGACGGGATCTACAATGAGCAGTTCTTC.